One T cell receptor (beta chain) is described in this entry. Its antigen is not identified. The data were obtained in a study of T-cell reconstitution after alpha-beta-depleted transplantation in children. Study results and caveats: Alpha-beta T cells present about two months after transplant were reported to originate from several hundred expanded graft clones. At the one-year point after transplant, T-cell counts and TCRbeta diversity were found to come mostly from T cells that had been newly produced. The high TCRbeta diversity at day 60 in some patients came from surviving recipient T cells and thymic progenitors.

Unique molecular identifiers were built into the TCRbeta library. TCRdb re-analysed the PCR reads in MiXCR, keeping a single row per CDR3 protein. The repertoire holds fewer than 350,000 distinct CDR3 sequences, with 9.5% to 13% as singletons. Per the germline V gene, CDR1 is SGHTA and CDR2 is FQGNSA. The V gene end was trimmed by 4 bases and the J gene end by 6 bases; junction bases not matched to a gene: 13. The CDR3 consists of 16 residues. The V gene is TRBV7-2, the J gene TRBJ2-7; 9 bases fit TRBD2. The source of this sequence is a boy under two years old with acute myeloid leukemia, due to receive a stem cell transplant. The sequencing here drew on PBMCs, taken before TCRalphabeta/CD19-depleted stem cell transplant. In DNA form, the CDR3 reads TGTGCCAGCAGCTCCGTATTAGGGCTAGCGGGAACCGAGCAGTACTTC. It encodes CASSSVLGLAGTEQYF.